The sequence of this TCR beta chain was determined in a study of blood T cell repertoires in COVID-19 (dated by TCRdb to the early 2020s). As for the study more broadly: The collaborator samples originated in the United States, Italy and Spain and spanned the acute and convalescent phases of COVID-19. Samples were obtained from the ongoing ImmuneRACE study (first 160 participants) and from 1,200 or so subjects provided by 6 global collaborators. Deeply sampled blood TCRbeta repertoires from subjects exposed to, actively infected with, or recovered from COVID-19 were included in the dataset. Sample metadata almost always included a de-identified subject ID, COVID-19 status, age in years and sex. HLA class I and class II types, where available, came from metadata supplied by the sample provider rather than from assay-based typing. The repertoires were released in a freely available public database meant as a resource for research on the immune response to SARS-CoV-2. The prospective study material was composed of cDNA or gDNA derived from T cells, B-cell-depleted T cells, or PBMCs. What the study reported, not specific to this receptor: How much clinical and demographic metadata was included differed by source and by participant, and the metadata was provided uncurated.

The germline V gene encodes CDR1 SGHDT and CDR2 YYEEEE. Compared with germline, V lacks 5 bases and J lacks 13 bases; bases without a gene match: 7. The CDR3 covers 13 residues, taking in both the cysteine and the phenylalanine. Here the CDR3 DNA is all that survives: 39 bases in frame from base 1. Collaborating institutions collected whole blood in K2EDTA tubes following their own protocols. Collaborator samples were shipped for TCRbeta analysis as frozen whole blood, isolated PBMCs, or DNA extracted from either sample type. This clone has only one observation. No antigen is known for it. No quality values exist for individual bases; no much larger clone is one base distant. TCRbeta CDR3 regions were amplified from genomic DNA using the immunoSEQ Assay, a bias-controlled multiplex PCR. Concerning the study's data processing: Nucleated cell counts per sample were estimated from amplification of reference gene primers within the assay. To quantify the absolute abundance of each unique TCRbeta CDR3 rearrangement, sequence reads were collapsed and filtered. For each sample, productive Simpson clonality was calculated as the square root of Simpson's diversity index over productive rearrangements. TCRdb's version of the immuneACCESS table is confined to in-frame rearrangements and falls short of the full clone set. An unresolved V gene accounts for under half of the shortfall where checked; the remainder is of unknown origin. V and J calls and clone size are as listed in that table; D and trimming were resolved from the DNA. The table for this sample lists around 120,000 clones; 85% to 90% of them were counted only once. The ten top clones hold 25% to 35% of the sample.

The chain joins TRBV5-6 to TRBJ1-6; 9 bases in the middle match TRBD1. This TCR derives from a woman in her sixties or seventies with acute or convalescent COVID-19. The material sequenced was peripheral blood. The sequenced DNA: TGTGCCAGCAGTGGACAGGGGCCTAATCCCCTCCACTTT. Its product reads: CASSGQGPNPLHF.